Here is one TCR beta chain with its context. This clone's antigen is unknown. Base-call qualities are not available, and no considerably larger clone is one nucleotide away. This sample stems from a study of T cell changes during pregnancy in multiple sclerosis (dated 2019 in TCRdb). Describing the broader study: In women with multiple sclerosis, the researchers looked at how the T cell repertoire shifted as pregnancy progressed.

Library prep was done by the immunoSEQ multiplex PCR assay. TCRdb limited this immuneACCESS table to in-frame rearrangements with V and J called. A share of clones is missing; checked studies link under half to unresolved V genes, and the rest is unexplained. The sample table shows roughly 69,000 clones, and around 90% are seen once. Clones ranked in the top ten supply under 0.3% of the sample. The sample in question was CD4+ T cells from peripheral blood mononuclear cells, obtained in the third trimester of pregnancy. This TCR came from a female donor in good health, enrolled as a control in a pregnancy study.

The CDR3 reads as follows: CASSWGGAGELFF. The base sequence is TGTGCCAGCAGCTGGGGGGGGGCCGGGGAGCTGTTTTTT. The chain is made from TRBV7-2 and TRBJ2-2; 7 bases in between match TRBD2. Compared with germline, V lacks 4 bases and J lacks 6 bases; bases without a gene match: 2. Based on the germline V gene, the CDR1 and CDR2 sequences are SGHTA and FQGNSA. From the cysteine up to the phenylalanine, the CDR3 has a length of 13 residues. Just the 39-base CDR3 DNA is kept, in frame starting at base 1.